This T cell receptor (beta chain) was identified in a study of shared T cell receptors in the human thymus. TCRdb keeps only in-frame clones here, not all; method: immunoSEQ multiplex PCR. Altogether about 660,000 clones are present, around 89% being singletons, with the ten largest covering 0.0095% to 0.012%. This sample also appeared in a second study, on human thymus T cells.

Sample: thymocytes. The TCR was taken from a boy under two years old with a congenital heart defect.

In nucleotides, the CDR3 is TGTGCCAGCAGTTACGGAGAGAGGGCAGGGGATGAAAAACTGTTTTTT. It encodes CASSYGERAGDEKLFF. J is TRBJ1-4 and V is TRBV6-5, with D perhaps matching TRBD1 (6 bases). The CDR3 sequence is 16 residues long. The germline V gene encodes CDR1 MNHEY and CDR2 SVGAGI. The V and J ends lost 2 bases and 6 bases respectively, with 16 bases between them.